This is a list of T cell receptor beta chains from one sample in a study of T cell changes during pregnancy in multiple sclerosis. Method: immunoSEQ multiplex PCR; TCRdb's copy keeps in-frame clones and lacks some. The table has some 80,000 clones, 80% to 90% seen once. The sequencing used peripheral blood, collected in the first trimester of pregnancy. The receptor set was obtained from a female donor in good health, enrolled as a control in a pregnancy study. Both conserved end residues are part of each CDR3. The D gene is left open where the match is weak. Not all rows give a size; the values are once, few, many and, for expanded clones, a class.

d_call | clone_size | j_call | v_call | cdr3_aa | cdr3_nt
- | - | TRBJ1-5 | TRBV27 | CASIRQAAFYSNQPQHF | TGTGCCAGCATAAGACAGGCTGCCTTTTATAGCAATCAGCCCCAGCATTTT
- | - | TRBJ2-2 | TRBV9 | CASSVLDRNTGELFF | TGTGCCAGCAGCGTACTGGACAGGAACACCGGGGAGCTGTTTTTT
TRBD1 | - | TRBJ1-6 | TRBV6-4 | CASRMTGTGSIPLHF | TGTGCCAGCAGGATGACCGGGACAGGGTCGATACCCCTCCACTTT
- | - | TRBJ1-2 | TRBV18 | CASSPTLSLMQGLDYGYTF | TGTGCCAGCTCACCCACGCTATCCCTCATGCAGGGACTAGACTATGGCTACACCTTC
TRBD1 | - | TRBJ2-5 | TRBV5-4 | CASSPGQGRETQYF | TGTGCCAGCAGCCCGGGACAGGGAAGAGAGACCCAGTACTTC
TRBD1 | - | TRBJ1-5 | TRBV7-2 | CASSFRDRPNQPQHF | TGTGCCAGCAGCTTCCGGGACAGGCCAAATCAGCCCCAGCATTTT
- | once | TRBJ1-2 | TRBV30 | CAWSAGSGYTF | TGTGCCTGGAGTGCAGGGTCCGGCTACACCTTC
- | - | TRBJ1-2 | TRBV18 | CASSPVWQAENYGYTF | TGTGCCAGCTCACCAGTGTGGCAGGCAGAAAACTATGGCTACACCTTC
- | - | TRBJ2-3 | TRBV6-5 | CASYSTGSTDTQYF | TGTGCCAGCTATTCGACAGGAAGCACAGATACGCAGTATTTT
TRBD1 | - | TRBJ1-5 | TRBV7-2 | CASSWRTGGGPQPQHF | TGTGCCAGCAGCTGGAGGACAGGGGGCGGCCCTCAGCCCCAGCATTTT
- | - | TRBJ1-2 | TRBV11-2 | CASSLDRYQRGYTF | TGTGCCAGCAGCTTAGATCGGTACCAACGAGGCTACACCTTC